Following are 3 T cell receptor beta chains from one sample sequenced in a study of blood T cell repertoires in COVID-19. Only in-frame clones appear in the TCRdb table, and some are missing; sequencing was by immunoSEQ multiplex PCR. Of approximately 57,000 clones listed, 80% to 90% are singletons. Sample: peripheral blood. The receptors were gathered from a man in his fifties with acute or convalescent COVID-19.

This clone was seen only a few times. The chain's CDR3 is CASSLFPGAGYEQYF. The CDR3 nucleotides are TGTGCCAGCAGTTTATTCCCAGGGGCCGGCTACGAGCAGTACTTC. V is TRBV27 and J is TRBJ2-7, with D maybe TRBD1 (6 bases). Trimming shortened V by 1 base and J by 3 bases, and 13 bases separated the two germline ends. This CDR3 contains 15 residues. Germline CDR1 reads MNHEY; CDR2 reads SMNVEV (reference sequence).

This clone has more than one count but fewer than ten. This chain uses TRBV19 with TRBJ1-5; TRBD1 aligns across 7 bases. CDR1 is LNHDA and CDR2 is SQIVND in the germline V gene (reference sequence). The junction had 4 bases not matched to a gene; V was cut back by 9 bases and J by 2 bases. CDR3 size: 13 residues. The CDR3 loop reads CARETGCNQPQHF. The CDR3 DNA sequence: TGTGCCAGGGAGACAGGGTGCAATCAGCCCCAGCATTTT. Together with reference TRBV19 and TRBJ1-5, the CDR3 gives the full variable domain: DGGITQSPKYLFRKEGQNVTLSCEQNLNHDAMYWYRQDPGQGLRLIYYSQIVNDFQKGDIAEGYSVSREKKESFPLTVTSAQKNPTAFYLCARETGCNQPQHFGDGTRLSIL.

The chain uses TRBV19 and TRBJ2-5; a weak D match, TRBD2 (6 bases). Per the germline V gene, CDR1 is LNHDA and CDR2 is SQIVND (reference sequence). CDR3 length equals 15 residues. The V end was cut by 0 bases, the J end by 2 bases, with 10 bases between. Here the CDR3 reads CASSIDLAGQETQYF. In nucleotides, the CDR3 is TGTGCCAGTAGTATAGATCTTGCGGGGCAAGAGACCCAGTACTTC.